This T cell receptor (beta chain) originates from a study of blood T cell repertoires in COVID-19. Study summary: Donors in the United States, Italy and Spain gave samples during acute or convalescent COVID-19. Sample material is recorded as cDNA or gDNA derived from T cells, B-cell-depleted T cells, or PBMCs.

The assay was immunoSEQ multiplex PCR, and TCRdb's table has in-frame clones only and misses some. The sample includes more than 300,000 clones, roughly 90% of them seen just once. Sequenced material: peripheral blood. The clonotype comes from a woman aged 40 to 49 with COVID-19, enrolled during active disease.

The CDR3 region has the DNA TGTGCCAGTAGTATTACCGACAGAAACTATGGCTACACCTTC. Its protein is CASSITDRNYGYTF. J is TRBJ1-2 and V is TRBV19, with D possibly being TRBD1 (5 bases). Germline CDR1 LNHDA, CDR2 SQIVND (reference sequence). This CDR3 has 14 residues. Deletions cut 3 bases from V and 2 bases from J, with 10 bases between.